This T cell receptor (beta chain) was captured by sequencing in a study of tumor and adjacent non-tumor tissue in lung cancer. Study in general: Patients comprised 12 adenocarcinoma, 2 squamous cell carcinoma and 1 small cell lung cancer. The patients, 10 to 11 men and a handful of women, were roughly 30 to 76 with stage I to III disease.

A remark on this clonotype: Its antigen is undetermined.

The study's findings and limits: TCR diversity was significantly greater in tumor than normal lung tissue.

No cell sorting was done before RNA was extracted from the tissue. More than 3 cm separated this lung sample from the edge of the tumor. Newly diagnosed lung cancer patients had thoracic surgery in China, August–November 2014, without prior chemotherapy. Three rounds of nested PCR, following a modified ARM-PCR protocol, produced the TCRbeta library. One entry per CDR3 protein, called by TCRdb with MiXCR from the multiplex PCR reads. The sample includes some 80,000 distinct CDR3 sequences, 65% to 85% of them seen just once. The receptor was derived from a man aged 55 to 69 with non-small cell lung cancer. The sequenced sample consisted of distant non-tumor lung tissue.

The CDR3 sequence: CASSQGLQETQYF. CDR3 in DNA: TGTGCCAGCAGCCAGGGATTACAAGAGACCCAGTACTTC. The rearrangement links TRBV11-2 to TRBJ2-5; possible D gene TRBD1, 5 bases. The CDR3 spans 13 residues. V was pared by 5 bases and J by 2 bases, with 9 bases between. Per the germline V gene, CDR1 is SGHAT and CDR2 is FQNNGV. The variable domain in full, with the rest retrieved from reference TRBV11-2 and TRBJ2-5, is EAGVAQSPRYKIIEKRQSVAFWCNPISGHATLYWYQQILGQGPKLLIQFQNNGVVDDSQLPKDRFSAERLKGVDSTLKIQPAKLEDSAVYLCASSQGLQETQYFGPGTRLLVL.